One T cell receptor beta chain is described in this entry. The germline V gene has CDR1 SQVTM and CDR2 ANQGSEA. The CDR3 totals 11 residues. The V end lost 2 bases, the J end lost 7 bases, and 6 bases lay between the germline ends. This sample was included in a study of blood T cell repertoires in COVID-19. Study-wide background: Samples taken during acute and convalescent COVID-19 were collected in the United States, Italy and Spain.

Original data processing: Reference gene primer amplification gave estimated nucleated cell counts. Method: immunoSEQ multiplex PCR; TCRdb's copy keeps in-frame clones and lacks some. From that table come the V and J calls and clone size; the DNA was used to work out D and trimming. The data hold 54,000 or so clones, with about 80% observed a single time. This chain links TRBV29-1 with TRBJ2-1; no definite D call. This TCR derives from a woman of 80 years or more with acute or convalescent COVID-19. Sequenced: peripheral blood. The CDR3 nucleotides read TGCAGCGTTGAATCTCAGAATGAGCAGTTCTTC. Protein sequence: CSVESQNEQFF.